This is a list of T cell receptor beta chains from one sample in a study of CD8 T cells in Susac syndrome. TCRdb reanalysed the immunoSEQ multiplex PCR reads using MiXCR and keeps one entry per CDR3 protein. This table holds 80,000 or so distinct CDR3 sequences, about 96% found once. Sequenced sample: CD8+ T cells from PBMCs. All receptors come from a human donor with Susac syndrome. The CDR3 runs from the conserved cysteine through the conserved F or W. Fields, in order: D gene, V gene, J gene, clone size, CDR3 protein, CDR3 DNA. The D gene is left open where the match is weak. Clone size is not always given. Where it is, it says once, few, many or a class for expanded clones.

.	TRBV28	TRBJ1-1	.	CASSFLEMNTEAFF	TGTGCCAGCAGTTTCTTGGAGATGAACACTGAAGCTTTCTTT
.	TRBV5-6	TRBJ1-6	once	CASSLGSSPLHF	TGTGCCAGCAGCTTGGGAAGTTCACCCCTCCACTTT
.	TRBV20-1	TRBJ2-7	.	CSARVGGTYEQYF	TGCAGTGCTAGAGTTGGCGGCACCTACGAGCAGTACTTC
.	TRBV29-1	TRBJ1-1	.	CSVARGTEAFF	TGCAGCGTTGCTCGGGGCACTGAAGCTTTCTTT
.	TRBV9	TRBJ1-5	.	CASSPRGEDQPQHF	TGTGCCAGCAGCCCCCGGGGGGAGGATCAGCCCCAGCATTTT
TRBD1	TRBV20-1	TRBJ1-2	.	CSARGPGGYGYTF	TGCAGTGCTAGAGGTCCAGGGGGCTATGGCTACACCTTC
.	TRBV9	TRBJ2-1	.	CASSVVPLDEQFF	TGTGCCAGCAGCGTAGTGCCCTTAGATGAGCAGTTCTTC
.	TRBV29-1	TRBJ1-2	.	CSVEDQGSNYGYTF	TGCAGCGTTGAAGATCAGGGGAGCAACTATGGCTACACCTTC
.	TRBV5-1	TRBJ1-1	.	CASSRGTDNTEAFF	TGCGCCAGCAGCAGGGGAACTGACAACACTGAAGCTTTCTTT
.	TRBV27	TRBJ1-2	once	CASSLYGGGAYGYTF	TGTGCCAGCAGTTTATACGGCGGAGGGGCCTATGGCTACACCTTC
.	TRBV11-2	TRBJ1-5	.	CASSLGGRQPQHF	TGTGCCAGCAGCTTAGGAGGGAGACAGCCCCAGCATTTT
.	TRBV11-2	TRBJ2-2	.	CASSLVSWGWNTGELFF	TGTGCCAGCAGCTTAGTTTCGTGGGGTTGGAACACCGGGGAGCTGTTTTTT
.	TRBV12-3/TRBV12-4	TRBJ2-7	.	CASSPTDIYEQYF	TGTGCCAGCAGTCCGACGGACATCTACGAGCAGTACTTC
.	TRBV30	TRBJ2-1	.	CAWSVYYEQFF	TGTGCCTGGAGTGTATACTATGAGCAGTTCTTC
TRBD2	TRBV9	TRBJ2-3	.	CASSPDGVAGGQDTQYF	TGTGCCAGCAGCCCAGATGGTGTAGCGGGGGGACAAGATACGCAGTATTTT
.	TRBV5-1	TRBJ2-5	.	CASSLIAGDQETQYF	TGCGCCAGCAGCTTAATAGCAGGGGACCAAGAGACCCAGTACTTC
.	TRBV27	TRBJ2-1	.	CASSSPGVEQFF	TGTGCCAGCAGTTCCCCAGGGGTTGAGCAGTTCTTC
.	TRBV12-3/TRBV12-4	TRBJ2-7	.	CASSDIAYYEQYF	TGTGCCAGCAGTGACATAGCTTACTACGAGCAGTACTTC
.	TRBV6-2/TRBV6-3	TRBJ1-2	.	CASNTLWNRATPGYGYTF	TGTGCCAGCAATACCCTTTGGAACAGGGCGACTCCGGGCTATGGCTACACCTTC
TRBD2	TRBV27	TRBJ2-7	.	CASSTAGPYEQYF	TGTGCCAGCAGTACAGCGGGACCTTACGAGCAGTACTTC
.	TRBV20-1	TRBJ1-6	.	CSARYGRRKYNSPLHF	TGCAGTGCGAGGTATGGCAGGCGGAAATATAATTCACCCCTCCACTTT
.	TRBV9	TRBJ2-6	.	CASSVGATASSGANVLTF	TGTGCCAGCAGCGTAGGCGCCACCGCAAGCTCTGGGGCCAACGTCCTGACTTTC
.	TRBV12-3/TRBV12-4	TRBJ2-7	.	CASSPGLGVYEQYF	TGTGCCAGCAGTCCGGGACTCGGGGTCTACGAGCAGTACTTC
TRBD1	TRBV9	TRBJ2-2	.	CASSFWDSAGELFF	TGTGCCAGCAGCTTCTGGGACAGTGCCGGGGAGCTGTTTTTT
.	TRBV12-5	TRBJ2-2	.	CASGPLGGELFF	TGTGCTAGTGGTCCGCTGGGCGGGGAGCTGTTTTTT
.	TRBV29-1	TRBJ1-1	.	CSVDMMNTEAFF	TGCAGCGTTGATATGATGAACACTGAAGCTTTCTTT
TRBD2	TRBV12-3/TRBV12-4	TRBJ2-4	once	CASSLTSGMGKNIQYF	TGTGCCAGCAGTCTTACTAGCGGGATGGGCAAAAACATTCAGTACTTC
.	TRBV20-1	TRBJ2-1	.	CSARNVAGSNEQFF	TGCAGTGCTAGAAATGTGGCGGGCTCCAATGAGCAGTTCTTC
.	TRBV27	TRBJ1-5	.	CASRPTGTLPQPQHF	TGTGCCAGCAGACCCACAGGGACCCTCCCTCAGCCCCAGCATTTT
TRBD1	TRBV5-6	TRBJ2-1	.	CASSSDRAHEQFF	TGTGCCAGCAGCTCGGACAGGGCCCATGAGCAGTTCTTC
.	TRBV20-1	TRBJ2-1	.	CSARPGLSNNEQFF	TGCAGTGCTAGACCGGGGCTCAGCAACAATGAGCAGTTCTTC
TRBD2	TRBV27	TRBJ2-2	.	CASSLFVAGPGRDTGELFF	TGTGCCAGCAGTTTATTTGTAGCGGGGCCCGGAAGGGACACCGGGGAGCTGTTTTTT
TRBD2	TRBV6-5	TRBJ2-4	.	CASSYSPTSGRSGKNIQYF	TGTGCCAGCAGTTACTCCCCGACTAGCGGGAGATCGGGCAAAAACATTCAGTACTTC
.	TRBV7-9	TRBJ2-1	.	CASSSGAEQFF	TGTGCCAGCAGCTCAGGGGCCGAGCAGTTCTTC
.	TRBV4-1	TRBJ2-1	.	CASSQGSSLDEQFF	TGCGCCAGCAGCCAAGGGTCCAGTTTGGATGAGCAGTTCTTC
.	TRBV14	TRBJ1-5	.	CASSQWGSNQPQHF	TGTGCCAGCAGCCAATGGGGGAGCAATCAGCCCCAGCATTTT
TRBD1	TRBV11-2	TRBJ2-7	.	CASSLGQGAGEQYF	TGTGCCAGCAGCTTAGGTCAGGGGGCGGGGGAGCAGTACTTC
TRBD2	TRBV29-1	TRBJ2-7	.	CSVVASGRQEQYF	TGCAGCGTTGTGGCTAGCGGGAGGCAAGAGCAGTACTTC
.	TRBV7-2	TRBJ1-3	.	CASSLAGASGNTIYF	TGTGCCAGCAGCTTAGCTGGGGCGTCCGGAAACACCATATATTTT
.	TRBV4-1	TRBJ1-1	.	CASSQGGQYTEAFF	TGCGCCAGCAGCCAAGGGGGACAATACACTGAAGCTTTCTTT
.	TRBV6-6	TRBJ2-1	.	CASTLGTDSAF	TGTGCCAGCACGCTGGGTACCGACTCTGCCTTC
.	TRBV2	TRBJ2-5	.	CASTEPNVQETQYF	TGTGCCAGCACTGAGCCTAACGTACAAGAGACCCAGTACTTC
.	TRBV15	TRBJ1-5	.	CATSSGYSNQPQHF	TGTGCCACCAGCAGCGGCTATAGCAATCAGCCCCAGCATTTT
TRBD1	TRBV9	TRBJ2-5	.	CASSAGGEETQYF	TGTGCCAGCAGTGCAGGGGGCGAAGAGACCCAGTACTTC
.	TRBV4-3	TRBJ2-5	.	CASSQDRPGGVQETQYF	TGCGCCAGCAGCCAAGATCGCCCGGGCGGGGTCCAAGAGACCCAGTACTTC
.	TRBV27	TRBJ2-7	.	CAVRTAAYEQYF	TGTGCTGTAAGGACCGCCGCGTACGAGCAGTACTTC
TRBD1	TRBV9	TRBJ1-2	.	CASSPSRDRAWIYGYTF	TGTGCCAGCAGCCCCTCCCGGGACAGGGCATGGATCTATGGCTACACCTTC
.	TRBV7-9	TRBJ2-7	.	CASSLDPQPLSYEQYF	TGTGCCAGCAGCTTAGATCCACAGCCCCTCTCCTACGAGCAGTACTTC
TRBD2	TRBV5-4	TRBJ2-4	.	CASSLTAGGRDIQYF	TGTGCCAGCAGCTTGACGGCGGGGGGGCGGGACATTCAGTACTTC
TRBD1	TRBV15	TRBJ1-1	.	CATSTRDRDNTEAFF	TGTGCCACCAGCACCCGGGACAGGGACAACACTGAAGCTTTCTTT
TRBD2	TRBV20-1	TRBJ2-1	.	CSGRGAYNEQFF	TGCAGTGGGCGGGGGGCCTACAATGAGCAGTTCTTC
TRBD1	TRBV30	TRBJ1-1	.	CAWSATGGNTEAFF	TGTGCCTGGAGCGCGACAGGGGGGAACACTGAAGCTTTCTTT
TRBD2	TRBV13	TRBJ2-1	.	CASSLASGSGNEQFF	TGTGCCAGCAGCTTGGCTAGCGGGAGTGGGAATGAGCAGTTCTTC
.	TRBV12-3/TRBV12-4	TRBJ1-1	.	CASSRVNTEAFF	TGTGCCAGCAGTCGAGTGAACACTGAAGCTTTCTTT
.	TRBV20-1	TRBJ2-5	.	CSARDGGDLTGRETQYF	TGCAGTGCTAGAGATGGGGGGGATTTGACAGGGCGCGAGACCCAGTACTTC